A single sample gave rise to the 21 T cell receptor beta chains below, sequenced in a study of early T cells in non-severe SARS-CoV-2 infection. One entry per CDR3 protein results from TCRdb running MiXCR on the 5' RACE reads. The sample lists roughly 63,000 distinct CDR3 sequences; roughly 12% were seen once. The specimen sequenced was whole blood. These receptor sequences come from an adult who was a healthcare worker with PCR-confirmed SARS-CoV-2 infection or an uninfected control (not recorded which).

This CDR3 is CAISDSTPLAGVPYF. CDR3 bases: TGTGCCATCAGTGATTCGACTCCCTTAGCGGGAGTCCCGTATTTT. This sequence joins TRBV10-3 and TRBJ2-3; 9 bases align to TRBD2. The V segment lost 3 bases and the J segment 14 bases; nucleotides outside the gene matches: 15. Germline assignment: CDR1 ENHRY and CDR2 SYGVKD. This CDR3 has 15 residues.

V and J are TRBV7-2 and TRBJ2-1; 7 bases map to TRBD2. The CDR3 is made up of 12 amino acids. Germline loops: CDR1 SGHTA, CDR2 FQGNSA. Trimming took 0 bases from V and 14 from J; bases not matched to a gene: 4. The CDR3 loop reads CASSLAGGAKFF. CDR3 sequence (DNA): TGTGCCAGCAGCTTAGCGGGAGGGGCCAAGTTCTTC.

With respect to this clonotype: A much larger clone lies one base from this, so it may be a read error. The J gene is TRBJ1-2, the V gene TRBV27; TRBD1 matches at 9 bases. Per germline, CDR1 MNHEY and CDR2 SMNVEV (reference sequence). This CDR3 is built from 15 residues. The chain's CDR3 is CASSPKGTGPYGYIF. The CDR3 coding sequence is TGTGCCAGCAGTCCGAAAGGGACAGGGCCTTATGGCTACATCTTC.

This clonotype was picked up many times. The rearrangement uses TRBV20-1 and TRBJ2-3; 12 bases are a match to TRBD2. The CDR3 length is 14 residues. V shed 5 bases, J shed 14 bases, and the junction held 14 bases outside the gene matches. CDR1 DFQATT and CDR2 SNEGSKA come from the germline V gene (reference sequence). The CDR3: CSASGTSGSWRRYF. The CDR3 bases are TGCAGTGCTTCCGGGACTAGCGGGTCTTGGCGTCGGTATTTT.

There are many counts of this clonotype. The rearrangement links TRBV2 to TRBJ2-7, with D perhaps given as TRBD1 or TRBD2 (5 bases each). The CDR3 is 14 amino acids. The V end lost 4 bases, the J end lost 2 bases, and 12 bases lay between the germline ends. The germline V gene has CDR1 SNHLY and CDR2 FYNNEI. CDR3 bases: TGTGCCAGCAGTGCAGGGAGTCCCGCCTACGAGCAGTACTTC. Its protein is CASSAGSPAYEQYF.

In this sample, this clonotype turned up many times. This chain uses TRBV12-3 or TRBV12-4 with TRBJ1-1; the D is unclear. V was shortened by 6 bases and J by 0 bases, with 14 bases between the two germline ends. CDR3 length equals 15 residues. Written as DNA, the CDR3 is TGTGCCAGCAGCCCCCTGCGGTGGATGAACACTGAAGCTTTCTTT. Encoded protein: CASSPLRWMNTEAFF.

The rearrangement links TRBV2 to TRBJ2-7, with no clear D. With 7 bases removed from V and 1 base from J, the gap between germline ends came to 14 bases. Germline CDR1 SNHLY, CDR2 FYNNEI. The CDR3 is made up of 14 amino acids. CDR3 region: CASTVPEQSYEQYF. The CDR3 coding sequence is TGTGCCAGCACTGTACCCGAACAGTCCTACGAGCAGTACTTC.

This clonotype was found a few times. The chain couples TRBV13 to TRBJ2-1; 13 positions match TRBD2. Germline V gives CDR1 PRHDT, CDR2 FYEKMQ (reference sequence). V lost 7 bases and J lost 9; bases outside the gene matches: 12. The CDR3 is 16 amino acids. This CDR3 is CASNTGGLAGVSEQFF. CDR3 coding DNA: TGTGCCAGCAACACCGGCGGACTAGCGGGAGTGAGTGAGCAGTTCTTC.

The chain recombines TRBV28 with TRBJ1-2; 7 nucleotides agree with TRBD1. CDR1 is MDHEN and CDR2 is SYDVKM in the germline V gene. This CDR3 spans 18 amino acids. J was trimmed by 1 base and V by 4 bases; bases with no gene match: 15. CDR3 DNA sequence: TGTGCCAGCAGTTCCCCTCCAGGTGGGGGACAGAATAACTATGGCTACACCTTC. Encoded protein: CASSSPPGGGQNNYGYTF.

This clonotype has just a few counts. This chain links TRBV19 with TRBJ2-5; TRBD2 aligns across 8 bases. After removal of 3 bases from V and 1 base from J, the junction contained 4 bases not matched to a gene. The CDR3 covers 15 residues. From germline, CDR1 is LNHDA and CDR2 SQIVND (reference sequence). This CDR3 is CASSITAGGQETQYF. CDR3 DNA: TGTGCCAGTAGTATTACCGCGGGGGGCCAAGAGACCCAGTACTTC.

The chain combines TRBV7-9 with TRBJ2-1; perhaps TRBD2 as D (6 bases). Trimming removed 3 bases at V and 9 bases at J, with 12 bases between. Germline CDR1 SEHNR, CDR2 FQNEAQ (reference sequence). CDR3 size: 13 residues. CDR3 bases: TGTGCCAGCAGCTTCCAGGAGGGATCTGAGCAGTTCTTC. This gives the protein CASSFQEGSEQFF.

Worth noting for this clonotype: Just one base apart from a much larger clone, this may be a read error. The J gene is TRBJ2-5, the V gene TRBV28; D is possibly TRBD2 (6 bases). This CDR3 region has 17 residues. Germline CDR1 is MDHEN and CDR2 is SYDVKM. The CDR3, as DNA: TGTGTCAGCAGTTCTCCGGAACTAGCTGACTTAGGGGAGACCCAGTACTTC. This codes for CVSSSPELADLGETQYF.

The J gene is TRBJ1-5, the V gene TRBV7-8, with 9 positions matching TRBD1. The ends lost 0 bases at V and 7 bases at J; junction bases unmatched: 4. The length of the CDR3 is 15 residues. Looked up from germline, CDR1 is SGHVS and CDR2 is FQNEAQ. Written as DNA, the CDR3 is TGTGCCAGCAGCTTAGCGATGACAGGGGGACAGCCCCAGCATTTT. As protein: CASSLAMTGGQPQHF.

This clonotype is termed medium-sized. CDR3 bases: TGCGCCAGCAGCTTGGAAGAAGACGAGCAGTACTTC. Translation: CASSLEEDEQYF. The chain has TRBV5-1 and TRBJ2-7; D unresolved. The V and J ends lost 0 bases and 5 bases respectively, with 6 bases between them. Germline lookup yields CDR1 SGHRS and CDR2 YFSETQ. This CDR3 is built from 12 residues.

This clonotype has just a few counts. This chain joins TRBV2 and TRBJ1-4; D call uncertain. CDR1 and CDR2 (germline): SNHLY, FYNNEI. The CDR3 consists of 15 residues. With 10 bases removed from V and 0 bases from J, the gap between germline ends came to 15 bases. CDR3 loop: CATSGILATNEKLFF. CDR3 in DNA: TGTGCCACCAGCGGGATCCTTGCAACTAATGAAAAACTGTTTTTT. Based on the CDR3 plus reference TRBV2 and TRBJ1-4, the full variable domain is EPEVTQTPSHQVTQMGQEVILRCVPISNHLYFYWYRQILGQKVEFLVSFYNNEISEKSEIFDDQFSVERPDGSNFTLKIRSTKLEDSAMYFCATSGILATNEKLFFGSGTQLSVL.

In regard to this clonotype: A much larger clone differs by one base, so this may be a read error. The gene calls are TRBV5-1 and TRBJ2-3, with TRBD2 as a possible D gene (5 bases). Per germline, CDR1 SGHRS and CDR2 YFSETQ. Between the trimmed V and J ends, which lost 4 bases and 3 bases, there was a span of 9 bases. This CDR3 is built from 13 residues. The CDR3 DNA follows: TGCGCCAGCAGCCTGACTATGACAGATACGCAGTATTTT. Its protein product is CASSLTMTDTQYF.

This clonotype has a count of ten or more. This chain joins TRBV27 and TRBJ1-5; the D is unclear. This CDR3 is built from 15 residues. The V and J ends lost 4 bases and 2 bases respectively, with 12 bases between them. The germline CDR1 and CDR2 sequences are MNHEY and SMNVEV (reference sequence). CDR3 residues: CASSSRPLGNQPQHF. For the CDR3, the DNA is TGTGCCAGCAGTTCGCGGCCCCTAGGCAATCAGCCCCAGCATTTT.

V usage is TRBV6-5 and J usage is TRBJ1-5; a possible D gene is TRBD1 (5 bases). Per germline, CDR1 MNHEY and CDR2 SVGAGI. This CDR3 spans 15 amino acids. Trimming left V 6 bases short and J 0 bases short, with 12 bases between. CDR3 residues: CASRIREYSNQPQHF. CDR3 bases: TGTGCCAGCAGGATCAGGGAGTATAGCAATCAGCCCCAGCATTTT.

The rearrangement uses TRBV18 and TRBJ2-4, with D tentatively TRBD1 or TRBD2 (5 bases each). The CDR3 has 12 residues. Trimming cost V 6 bases and J 9 bases, with 12 bases left between them. In germline, CDR1 is KGHSH, CDR2 LQKENI. For the CDR3, the DNA is TGTGCCAGCTCCCCCAGGGAGACCATTCAGTACTTC. Amino acid sequence: CASSPRETIQYF.

This clonotype was recorded a few times. The V gene is TRBV19, the J gene TRBJ2-6; D unclear. The germline V gene encodes CDR1 LNHDA and CDR2 SQIVND (reference sequence). This CDR3 has 14 amino acids. V lost 10 bases and J lost 2, with 12 bases in between. CDR3: CATCRVAGANVLTF. CDR3 in DNA: TGTGCCACCTGTCGGGTTGCTGGGGCCAACGTCCTGACTTTC.

Turning to this clonotype: A much larger clonotype is one base distant, so this may be a read error. V gene TRBV5-5 combines with J gene TRBJ2-1, with D unresolved. The J call may be wrong; the DNA end is better matched by TRBJ2-7. This CDR3 spans 14 amino acids. CDR1 and CDR2 from the germline V gene are SGHKS and YYEKEE (reference sequence). CDR3 region: CASSLHLEFNEQYF. As DNA, the CDR3 is TGTGCCAGCAGCTTGCACCTAGAATTCAATGAGCAGTACTTC.